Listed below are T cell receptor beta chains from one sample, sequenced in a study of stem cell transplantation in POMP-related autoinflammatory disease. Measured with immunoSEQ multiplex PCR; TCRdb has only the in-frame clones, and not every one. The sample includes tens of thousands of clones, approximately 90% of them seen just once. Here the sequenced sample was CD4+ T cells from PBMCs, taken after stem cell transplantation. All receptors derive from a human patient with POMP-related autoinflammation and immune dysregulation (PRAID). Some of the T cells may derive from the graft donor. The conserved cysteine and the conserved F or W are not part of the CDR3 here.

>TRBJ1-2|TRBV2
ASRGAGGYGYT
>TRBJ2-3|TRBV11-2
ASSPRLADTQY
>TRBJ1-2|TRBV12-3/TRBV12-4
ASSLRGYGYT
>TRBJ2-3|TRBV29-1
SVLISPTDTQY
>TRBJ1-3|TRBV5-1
ASSLGPGFGNTIY
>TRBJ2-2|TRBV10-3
AISEPSLSGELF
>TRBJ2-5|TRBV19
ASSMADQETQY
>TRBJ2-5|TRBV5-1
ASSLVGPGRGETQY
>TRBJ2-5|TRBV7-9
ASSLSGGQGQETQY
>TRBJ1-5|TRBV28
ASSSGEQPQH
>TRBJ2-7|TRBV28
ASSLQLEQY
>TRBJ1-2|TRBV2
ASSPDRGHGYT
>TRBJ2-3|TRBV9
ASSVAPVPPGIEQY
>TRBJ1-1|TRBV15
ATSRDRGDGTEAF
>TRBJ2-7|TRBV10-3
AISDNSYEQY
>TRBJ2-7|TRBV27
ASTRTGGEYEQY
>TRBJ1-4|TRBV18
ASSPGGSNNEKLF
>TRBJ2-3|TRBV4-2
ASSRLGLADTDTQY
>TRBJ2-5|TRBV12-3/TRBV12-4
ASSLDSQETQY
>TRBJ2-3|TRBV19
AIPRTRADTQY
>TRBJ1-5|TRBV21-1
ASSKKTALSNQPQH
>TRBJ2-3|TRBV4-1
ASSQAEGSSTDTQY
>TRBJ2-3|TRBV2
ASSVGTGLGLAATDTQY
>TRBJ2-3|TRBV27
ASSPYKVATDTQY
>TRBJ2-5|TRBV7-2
ASSLFAGDGETQY
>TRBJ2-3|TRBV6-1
ASSEKRVETDTQY
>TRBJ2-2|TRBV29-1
SAMESRAGELF
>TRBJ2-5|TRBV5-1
ASSFGRGVRQETQY
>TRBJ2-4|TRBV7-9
ASNGPGPPYNIQY
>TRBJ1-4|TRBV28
ASTTDPNEKLF
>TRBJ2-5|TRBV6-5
ASRDSLQETQY
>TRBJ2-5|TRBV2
ASRGVPQETQY
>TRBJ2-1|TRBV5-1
ASSLAASGNNEQF
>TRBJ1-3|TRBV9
ASSVTGTSGNTIY
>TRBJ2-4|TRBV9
ASIPPPRMGGNIQY
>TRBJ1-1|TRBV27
ASSLDRYTEAF
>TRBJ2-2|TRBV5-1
ASSLQGRDTGELF
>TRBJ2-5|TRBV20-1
SARIAETQY
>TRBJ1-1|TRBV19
ASTLGGNGASNTEAF
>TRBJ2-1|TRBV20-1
STRLYEQF
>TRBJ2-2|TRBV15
ATSRQGSGELF
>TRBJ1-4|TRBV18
ASSPRGETNEKLF
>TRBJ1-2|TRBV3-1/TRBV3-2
ASSQVPDLPIYGYT
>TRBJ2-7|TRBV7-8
ASSKRDLAYEQY
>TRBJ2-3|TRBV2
ASGTDTQY
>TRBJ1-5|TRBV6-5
ASSLQGLAQPQH